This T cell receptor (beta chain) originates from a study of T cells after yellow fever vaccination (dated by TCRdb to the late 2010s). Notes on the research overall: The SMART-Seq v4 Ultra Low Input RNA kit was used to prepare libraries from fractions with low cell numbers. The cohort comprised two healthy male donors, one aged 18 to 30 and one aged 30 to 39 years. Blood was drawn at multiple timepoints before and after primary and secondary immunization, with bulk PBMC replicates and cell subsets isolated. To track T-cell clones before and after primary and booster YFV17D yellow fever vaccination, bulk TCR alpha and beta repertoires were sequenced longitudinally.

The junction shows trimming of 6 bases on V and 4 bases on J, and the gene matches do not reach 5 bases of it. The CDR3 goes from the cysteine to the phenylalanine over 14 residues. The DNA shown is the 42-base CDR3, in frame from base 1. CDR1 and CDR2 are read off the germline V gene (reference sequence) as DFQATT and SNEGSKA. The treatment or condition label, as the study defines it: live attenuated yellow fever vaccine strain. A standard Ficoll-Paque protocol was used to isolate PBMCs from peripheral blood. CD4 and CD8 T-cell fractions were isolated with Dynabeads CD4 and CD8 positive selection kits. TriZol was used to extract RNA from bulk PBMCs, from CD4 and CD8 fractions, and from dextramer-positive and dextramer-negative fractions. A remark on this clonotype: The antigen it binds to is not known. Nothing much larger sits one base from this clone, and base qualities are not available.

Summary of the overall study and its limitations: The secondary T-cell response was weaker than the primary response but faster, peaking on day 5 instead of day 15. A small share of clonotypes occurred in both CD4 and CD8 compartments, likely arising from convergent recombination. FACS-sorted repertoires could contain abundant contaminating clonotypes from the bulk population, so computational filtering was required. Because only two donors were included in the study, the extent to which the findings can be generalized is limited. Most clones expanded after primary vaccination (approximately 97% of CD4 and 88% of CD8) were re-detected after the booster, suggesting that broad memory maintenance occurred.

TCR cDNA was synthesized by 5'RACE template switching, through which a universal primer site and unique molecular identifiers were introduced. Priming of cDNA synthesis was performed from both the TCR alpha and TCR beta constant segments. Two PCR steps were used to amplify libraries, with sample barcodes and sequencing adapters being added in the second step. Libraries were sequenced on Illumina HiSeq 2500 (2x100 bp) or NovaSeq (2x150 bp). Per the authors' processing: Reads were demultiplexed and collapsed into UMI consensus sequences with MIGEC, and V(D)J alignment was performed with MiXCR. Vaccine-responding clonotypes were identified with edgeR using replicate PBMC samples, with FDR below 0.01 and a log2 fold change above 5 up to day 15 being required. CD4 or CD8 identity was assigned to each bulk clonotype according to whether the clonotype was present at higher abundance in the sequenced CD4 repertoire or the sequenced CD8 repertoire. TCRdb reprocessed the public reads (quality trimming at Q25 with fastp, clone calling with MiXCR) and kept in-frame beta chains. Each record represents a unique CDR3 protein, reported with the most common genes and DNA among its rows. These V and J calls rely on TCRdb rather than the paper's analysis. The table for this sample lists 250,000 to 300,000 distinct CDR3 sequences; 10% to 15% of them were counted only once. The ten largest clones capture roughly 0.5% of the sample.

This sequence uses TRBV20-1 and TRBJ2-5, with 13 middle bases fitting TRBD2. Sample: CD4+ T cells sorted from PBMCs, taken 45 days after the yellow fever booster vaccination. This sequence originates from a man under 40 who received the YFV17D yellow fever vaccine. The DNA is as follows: TGCAGTGCCCGGACTAGCGGGAGTTCAGAGACCCAGTACTTC. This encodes CSARTSGSSETQYF.